The rows below give T cell receptor beta chains drawn from one sample of a study of OX40 agonist ivuxolimab in advanced cancers. This table comes from immunoSEQ multiplex PCR, and its TCRdb copy is limited to in-frame clones, with some not included. The sample consists of roughly 80,000 clones, 85% to 95% of them appearing once. The sample in question was CD4+ or CD8+ T cells sorted from blood, obtained in a trial of the OX40 agonist ivuxolimab. The receptor set was obtained from an adult with an advanced solid tumor such as melanoma, head and neck, liver or kidney cancer. Both conserved end residues are part of each CDR3. A D gene is named only where the DNA matches it firmly. Where a row states a size, it is once, few, many or the class of an expanded clone; other rows omit it.

clone size,J gene,V gene,D gene,CDR3 DNA,CDR3 protein
.,TRBJ2-1,TRBV27,TRBD2,TGTGCCAGCAGTCCACGTAATAGCGGGAGCTCCTACAATGAGCAGTTCTTC,CASSPRNSGSSYNEQFF
.,TRBJ2-2,TRBV9,TRBD2,TGTGCCAGCAGCTCACAAACCAGCGGGATAAACACCGGGGAGCTGTTTTTT,CASSSQTSGINTGELFF
.,TRBJ2-3,TRBV27,TRBD2,TGTGCCAGCAGTTTACAGTGGGAGGGCCGGAGCACAGATACGCAGTATTTT,CASSLQWEGRSTDTQYF
.,TRBJ1-5,TRBV2,.,TGTGCCAGCAGTGAAGCCGGACGGCTCGAGTTCCCCCAGCATTTT,CASSEAGRLEFPQHF
.,TRBJ2-7,TRBV27,TRBD2,TGTGCCAGCAGCGCCGTATCAAGACTAGCGGGAAGCCACGAGCAGTACTTC,CASSAVSRLAGSHEQYF
.,TRBJ2-7,TRBV28,.,TGTGCCAGCAAAGCCTCCTCCTACGAGCAGTACTTC,CASKASSYEQYF
.,TRBJ1-3,TRBV28,.,TGTGCCAGCAGTACAGGGTTCGCTGGAAACACCATATATTTT,CASSTGFAGNTIYF
.,TRBJ1-5,TRBV28,TRBD1,TGTGCCAGCACGAGGGGGGACAGAAAAGATCAGCCCCAGCATTTT,CASTRGDRKDQPQHF
.,TRBJ2-7,TRBV11-3,TRBD2,TGTGCCAGCAGCGTGGGACTAGCGGGAAACGACGAGCAGTACTTC,CASSVGLAGNDEQYF
.,TRBJ2-2,TRBV18,TRBD2,TGTGCCAGCTCACCAGCGGGAGGGCCCCTTGGCGGGGAGCTGTTTTTT,CASSPAGGPLGGELFF
.,TRBJ2-3,TRBV19,TRBD2,TGTGCCAGTAGTATAGAAGGGGTAGCGGGAGGTGGAGATACGCAGTATTTT,CASSIEGVAGGGDTQYF
.,TRBJ1-2,TRBV28,TRBD1,TGTGCCAGCAGTTCAGGGGGGCCTAACTATGGCTACACCTTC,CASSSGGPNYGYTF
.,TRBJ2-3,TRBV9,.,TGTGCCAGCAGCGTGCTGGCGGGACACACAGATACGCAGTATTTT,CASSVLAGHTDTQYF
.,TRBJ2-5,TRBV7-2,.,TGTGCCAGCAGCTTTACAATCGGGAGAGGGGAGACCCAGTACTTC,CASSFTIGRGETQYF
.,TRBJ2-7,TRBV7-2,TRBD1,TGTGCCAGCAGCCCGGGACAGGGGGTAAGGGAGCAGTACTTC,CASSPGQGVREQYF
.,TRBJ1-5,TRBV20-1,.,TGCAGTGCTTTAAATCAGCCCCAGCATTTT,CSALNQPQHF
.,TRBJ1-1,TRBV28,.,TGTGCCAGCATTGGGACACCGAACACTGAAGCTTTCTTT,CASIGTPNTEAFF
once,TRBJ1-3,TRBV21-1,.,TGTGCCAGCAGCAAAGGACAGGCCGACTCTGGAAACACCATATATTTT,CASSKGQADSGNTIYF
once,TRBJ2-5,TRBV5-1,TRBD1,TGCGCCAGCAGCTTGTTAGGACAGGGGGGAGAGACCCAGTACTTC,CASSLLGQGGETQYF
.,TRBJ2-2,TRBV20-1,.,TGCAGTGCTGCCACGTGGGGGGAGCTGTTTTTT,CSAATWGELFF
.,TRBJ2-7,TRBV7-2,.,TGTGCCAGCAGCAGGGGACGGACAAACTACGAGCAGTACTTC,CASSRGRTNYEQYF
.,TRBJ2-1,TRBV11-2,TRBD2,TGTGCCAGCAGCCCGGGCGTGGGAGGGCCCTCGGGGGACAATGAGCAGTTCTTC,CASSPGVGGPSGDNEQFF
once,TRBJ2-5,TRBV7-3,TRBD2,TGTGCCAGCAGCAAACCGGGACTAGCGGGGGAGGAGACCCAGTACTTC,CASSKPGLAGEETQYF
.,TRBJ2-1,TRBV4-1,TRBD2,TGCGCCAGCAGACGCGGACTAGCGGAGATCCAGAGCTCCTACAATGAGCAGTTCTTC,CASRRGLAEIQSSYNEQFF
.,TRBJ2-5,TRBV2,TRBD2,TGTGCCAGCAGCAAAAGGACTAGCGTACAAGAGACCCAGTACTTC,CASSKRTSVQETQYF
.,TRBJ1-5,TRBV4-2,.,TGTGCCAGCAGCCAAGGGGGCGACAACCAGCCCCAGCATTTT,CASSQGGDNQPQHF
.,TRBJ2-5,TRBV9,.,TGTGCCAGCAGCGTGGCCCCGGGGGTGGAGACCCAGTACTTC,CASSVAPGVETQYF
once,TRBJ2-7,TRBV7-6,TRBD1,TGTGCCAGCAGCCCCAGGACAGGTTCCTACGAGCAGTACTTC,CASSPRTGSYEQYF
.,TRBJ1-4,TRBV6-1,.,TGTGCCAGCAGGAGGACAGTTGGGGCTAATGAAAAACTGTTTTTT,CASRRTVGANEKLFF
.,TRBJ2-7,TRBV5-5,TRBD2,TGTGCCAGCAGCCTAGGACTAGCCTCTACCTACGAGCAGTACTTC,CASSLGLASTYEQYF
.,TRBJ2-7,TRBV7-2,TRBD2,TGTGCCAGCAGCTTACGGTCTGGTAGCGGGAGTTCCGAGCAGTACTTC,CASSLRSGSGSSEQYF
.,TRBJ2-1,TRBV5-5,.,TGTGCCAGCAGCTTACTGCTCGGACGAGTCAATGAGCAGTTCTTC,CASSLLLGRVNEQFF
.,TRBJ2-2,TRBV9,TRBD2,TGTGCCAGCAGCGGGGGACTAGCGGGAGAGACCGGGGAGCTGTTTTTT,CASSGGLAGETGELFF
.,TRBJ2-7,TRBV7-8,TRBD2,TGTGCCAGCAGCTTAGAACTAGCGGGAACCTACGAGCAGTACTTC,CASSLELAGTYEQYF
.,TRBJ2-1,TRBV29-1,.,TGCAGCGTTGGAGGAGGACAAGGGCAATACAATGAGCAGTTCTTC,CSVGGGQGQYNEQFF
.,TRBJ2-7,TRBV11-3,.,TGTGCCAGCAGCTCCGGGGGTAGGGAGCTTGAGCAGTACTTC,CASSSGGRELEQYF
.,TRBJ1-2,TRBV28,.,TGTGCCAGCAGTTTAGGGCTACTAGGCTACACCTTC,CASSLGLLGYTF
.,TRBJ1-4,TRBV29-1,TRBD1,TGCAGCGCTTGGGACAGCACTAATGAAAAACTGTTTTTT,CSAWDSTNEKLFF
.,TRBJ2-7,TRBV19,.,TGTGCCAGTAGTGAGGCTATCGGGCAGGGAATGAGCTACGAGCAGTACTTC,CASSEAIGQGMSYEQYF
.,TRBJ1-2,TRBV28,TRBD1,TGTGCCAGCAGTCCGAGACAGGGAACCTATGGCTACACCTTC,CASSPRQGTYGYTF
.,TRBJ2-7,TRBV18,.,TGTGCCAGCTCAGCCAACTCCTACGAGCAGTACTTC,CASSANSYEQYF
.,TRBJ2-7,TRBV6-5,TRBD1,TGTGCCAGCACCCCGGACAGGGGAAGAGGCGAGCAGTACTTC,CASTPDRGRGEQYF
few,TRBJ1-4,TRBV30,.,TGTGCCTGGAGTGTGGACACCAATGAAAAACTGTTTTTT,CAWSVDTNEKLFF
.,TRBJ2-5,TRBV28,TRBD2,TGTGCCAGCAGTTTATTCGGGCTAGCGGGAGGGAGGCGAGGGGAGACCCAGTACTTC,CASSLFGLAGGRRGETQYF